The following is a TCR beta chain sequence with its context. The data were taken from a study of blood T cell repertoires in COVID-19. About the research overall: Sample material is recorded as cDNA or gDNA derived from T cells, B-cell-depleted T cells, or PBMCs.

Participant age was about 18 to 100 years, and participants resided in approximately 25 US areas. Within 2 weeks of study entry, exposed participants had contacted a PCR-confirmed or clinician-diagnosed COVID-19 case. Libraries were prepared by immunoSEQ multiplex PCR; TCRdb keeps only in-frame clonotypes and omits some of them. The sample contains a few hundred thousand clones, around nine tenths of which appear only once. The V and J ends lost 7 bases and 1 base, in that order; junction bases with no gene match: 8. Germline CDR1 reads LNHDA; CDR2 reads SQIVND (reference sequence). CDR3 length: 15 residues.

The sequencing sample was made of PBMCs or T cells enriched from blood (not recorded which). The receptor's source is a woman aged 18-29 years who had been exposed to COVID-19. V gene TRBV19 combines with J gene TRBJ2-7; 9 nucleotides align to TRBD1. CDR3 in amino acids: CASTAGQGPSYEQYF. The CDR3 DNA reads as TGTGCCAGTACCGCCGGACAGGGGCCTTCCTACGAGCAGTACTTC. The complete variable domain, with remaining parts taken from reference TRBV19 and TRBJ2-7, reads DGGITQSPKYLFRKEGQNVTLSCEQNLNHDAMYWYRQDPGQGLRLIYYSQIVNDFQKGDIAEGYSVSREKKESFPLTVTSAQKNPTAFYLCASTAGQGPSYEQYFGPGTRLTVT.